These 32 T cell receptor beta chains originate from one sample sequenced in a study of CD8 T cells in ankylosing spondylitis. TCRdb re-called the 5' RACE reads through MiXCR, storing one row per CDR3 protein. The profile shows more than 150,000 distinct CDR3 sequences, 15% to 20% of them singletons. Material for sequencing was blood, either unsorted or a sorted T cell fraction (not recorded which). Receptors were obtained from a male donor aged 5-29 years with ankylosing spondylitis or in good health (not recorded which).

This clonotype was observed many times. This chain connects TRBV9 to TRBJ1-1; 10 nucleotides line up with TRBD1. The CDR3 consists of 16 residues. With V trimmed by 0 bases and J by 6 bases, 8 bases remained unmatched. Germline lookup yields CDR1 SGDLS and CDR2 YYNGEE. CDR3: CASSVGQGAPGAEAFF. The CDR3 nucleotides read TGTGCCAGCAGCGTAGGACAGGGGGCCCCCGGGGCTGAAGCTTTCTTT.

This clonotype was recorded at least ten times. The chain joins TRBV27 to TRBJ2-2, with unresolved D. The V end was cut by 4 bases, the J end by 0 bases, with 3 bases between. Germline V gene data show CDR1 as MNHEY and CDR2 as SMNVEV (reference sequence). This CDR3 has 13 residues. CDR3: CASSSANTGELFF. CDR3 bases: TGTGCCAGCAGTTCCGCGAACACCGGGGAGCTGTTTTTT.

This clonotype was observed many times. The chain joins TRBV12-3 or TRBV12-4 to TRBJ2-2; 8 bases line up with TRBD1. CDR3 size: 19 residues. Losses at the gene ends were 1 base for V and 4 bases for J; bases not matched to a gene: 14. For the CDR3, the DNA is TGTGCCAGCAGTTTAGATGCCACGACCTCAGGGGGCACCACCGGGGAGCTGTTTTTT. Protein sequence: CASSLDATTSGGTTGELFF.

CDR3 loop: CASSTDAPKTQYF. The CDR3 DNA sequence: TGTGCCAGTAGTACGGACGCGCCGAAGACCCAGTACTTC. The chain joins TRBV19 to TRBJ2-5; the D is unclear. The CDR3 is 13 amino acids. Trimming stripped 4 bases from V and 6 bases from J, with 12 bases between. In germline, CDR1 is LNHDA, CDR2 SQIVND (reference sequence).

This clonotype was seen ten or more times. The chain joins TRBV4-3 to TRBJ2-5, with D perhaps TRBD1 (5 bases). The CDR3 has 15 residues. Per germline, CDR1 LGHNA and CDR2 YSLEER. V lost 0 bases and J 3 bases, leaving 11 bases between the germline ends. CDR3 DNA sequence: TGCGCCAGCAGCCAAGATCCCGGCAGGGAAGAGACCCAGTACTTC. Translating gives CASSQDPGREETQYF.

This clonotype appeared many times. The gene calls are TRBV29-1 and TRBJ2-2; D might be TRBD2 (6 bases). V gave up 6 bases and J gave up 0 bases, with 11 bases separating them. The CDR3 has 14 residues. Per germline, CDR1 SQVTM and CDR2 ANQGSEA. The CDR3 loop reads CSVYLAPNTGELFF. The CDR3 bases are TGCAGCGTCTATCTAGCGCCGAACACCGGGGAGCTGTTTTTT.

This clonotype was seen many times. V usage is TRBV20-1 and J usage is TRBJ2-1; TRBD2 aligns across 9 bases. The CDR3 is 12 amino acids. J lost 8 bases, V lost 6 bases, and 5 bases had no gene match. The germline CDR1 and CDR2 sequences are DFQATT and SNEGSKA (reference sequence). The DNA for the CDR3 is TGCAGTGCAGGACGACTAGCGGATGAGCAGTTCTTC. Translation: CSAGRLADEQFF.

The V gene is TRBV28, the J gene TRBJ1-3; no clear D. The V gene's germline CDR1 is MDHEN and CDR2 SYDVKM. The CDR3 has 10 residues. V lost 8 bases to trimming and J lost 7 bases, with 6 bases between them. This CDR3 reads CASGWNTIYF. Here the CDR3 DNA reads TGTGCCAGCGGGTGGAACACCATATATTTT.

Ten or more counts support this clonotype. The gene calls are TRBV4-3 and TRBJ2-2; D is unclear. CDR1 is LGHNA, CDR2 YSLEER, per germline. This CDR3 is built from 16 residues. Trimming took 0 bases from V and 5 from J, leaving 13 bases between them. The CDR3 loop is CASSQESVPGTGELFF. CDR3 coding DNA: TGCGCCAGCAGCCAAGAGTCTGTCCCCGGTACCGGGGAGCTGTTTTTT.

This clonotype occurred many times. This chain joins TRBV30 and TRBJ2-4; 13 bases are a match to TRBD2. This CDR3 comprises 18 residues. After removal of 0 bases from V and 9 bases from J, the junction contained 14 bases not matched to a gene. Germline CDR1 reads GTSNPN; CDR2 reads SVGIG (reference sequence). Written as DNA, the CDR3 is TGTGCCTGGAGTGTCCGAACAAGACTAGCGGGAGGTTCGGGCATTCAGTACTTC. It yields the protein CAWSVRTRLAGGSGIQYF. The full variable domain, completed using reference TRBV30 and TRBJ2-4, is SQTIHQWPATLVQPVGSPLSLECTVEGTSNPNLYWYRQAAGRGLQLLFYSVGIGQISSEVPQNLSASRPQDRQFILSSKKLLLSDSGFYLCAWSVRTRLAGGSGIQYFGAGTRLSVL.

This clonotype was detected many times. Here the CDR3 reads CASSLVHTGELFF. DNA for the CDR3: TGTGCCAGCAGCTTAGTCCACACCGGGGAGCTGTTTTTT. The gene calls are TRBV7-2 and TRBJ2-2; D unresolved. Trimming shortened V by 1 base and J by 3 bases, and 3 bases separated the two germline ends. This CDR3 has 13 residues. From germline, CDR1 is SGHTA and CDR2 FQGNSA.

This clonotype appeared many times. The chain couples TRBV12-3 or TRBV12-4 to TRBJ1-2; TRBD1 agrees at 7 bases. The V gene end was trimmed by 6 bases and the J gene end by 8 bases; junction bases not matched to a gene: 6. This CDR3 is built from 12 residues. CDR3 in amino acids: CASSIDREGYTF. The CDR3 DNA is TGTGCCAGCAGCATAGACAGGGAAGGCTACACCTTC.

The sample holds many counts of this clonotype. The V call is TRBV7-8, the J call TRBJ2-1; 13 bases fit TRBD2. The germline CDR1 and CDR2 sequences are SGHVS and FQNEAQ. V lost 5 bases to trimming and J lost 2 bases; unmatched junction nucleotides: 3. The CDR3 has 16 residues. The CDR3, as DNA: TGTGCCAGCAGCACGGGACTAGCGGGGACCTACAATGAGCAGTTCTTC. Its translation is CASSTGLAGTYNEQFF.

This clonotype came up many times. V gene TRBV20-1 combines with J gene TRBJ2-4; tentatively, D is TRBD1 or TRBD2 (5 bases each). This CDR3 is built from 14 residues. CDR1 DFQATT and CDR2 SNEGSKA come from the germline V gene (reference sequence). The V end lost 0 bases, the J end lost 2 bases, and 8 bases lay between the germline ends. CDR3 coding DNA: TGCAGTGCTAGAGATACGGGGCCCAAAAACATTCAGTACTTC. It translates to CSARDTGPKNIQYF.

In this sample, this clonotype turned up many times. The rearrangement joins TRBV6-6 to TRBJ2-5, with D possibly being TRBD2 (6 bases). Trimming left V 7 bases short and J 2 bases short, with 11 bases between. CDR3 size: 13 residues. The germline V gene encodes CDR1 MNHNY and CDR2 SVGAGI (reference sequence). CDR3 DNA: TGTGCCAGCATAGGAGCGGGTCAAGAGACCCAGTACTTC. It codes for CASIGAGQETQYF.

This clonotype was observed many times. The gene calls are TRBV12-3 or TRBV12-4 and TRBJ2-7, with 9 bases fitting TRBD1. The CDR3 contains 13 residues. J gave up 3 bases and V 7 bases, and 4 bases lay outside the gene matches. The CDR3 region is CASIDRGNYEQYF. In DNA, the CDR3 is TGTGCCAGCATTGACAGGGGGAACTACGAGCAGTACTTC.

This clonotype was detected many times. The genes are TRBV6-6 and TRBJ2-4; D unclear. CDR1 and CDR2 (germline): MNHNY, SVGAGI (reference sequence). The CDR3 is 17 amino acids. Between the trimmed V and J ends, which lost 2 bases and 1 base, there was a span of 15 bases. CDR3 in DNA: TGTGCCAGCAGTTACGTTAGCCCAAGGTCGGCCAAAAACATTCAGTACTTC. This sequence encodes CASSYVSPRSAKNIQYF.

This clonotype was counted many times. The rearrangement joins TRBV5-1 to TRBJ2-1, with D maybe TRBD2 (5 bases). V lost 4 bases and J 7 bases, leaving 12 bases between the germline ends. Germline lookup yields CDR1 SGHRS and CDR2 YFSETQ. CDR3 length: 13 residues. CDR3 in amino acids: CASSLARGNEQFF. CDR3 DNA sequence: TGCGCCAGCAGCCTAGCCCGGGGTAATGAGCAGTTCTTC.

This clonotype was seen ten or more times. This chain links TRBV4-1 with TRBJ2-2; the D gene is possibly TRBD2 (6 bases). Trimming left V 2 bases short and J 0 bases short, with 16 bases between. Germline lookup yields CDR1 MGHRA and CDR2 YSYEKL. CDR3 length equals 18 residues. CDR3 DNA sequence: TGCGCCAGCAGCCAAAATTGGGTGGCGGGGACGAACACCGGGGAGCTGTTTTTT. This gives the protein CASSQNWVAGTNTGELFF.

This clonotype has a count of ten or more. The chain links TRBV18 to TRBJ1-5, with a weak D call TRBD1 (6 bases). CDR3 length equals 16 residues. With 3 bases removed from V and 6 bases from J, the gap between germline ends came to 18 bases. Looked up from germline, CDR1 is KGHSH and CDR2 is LQKENI. CDR3 residues: CASSPKEDSLTQPQHF. In nucleotides, the CDR3 is TGTGCCAGCTCACCTAAGGAGGACAGCCTCACTCAGCCCCAGCATTTT. Full variable domain (outside the CDR3, taken from reference TRBV18 and TRBJ1-5): NAGVMQNPRHLVRRRGQEARLRCSPMKGHSHVYWYRQLPEEGLKFMVYLQKENIIDESGMPKERFSAEFPKEGPSILRIQQVVRGDSAAYFCASSPKEDSLTQPQHFGDGTRLSIL.

Ten or more counts support this clonotype. V and J are TRBV4-1 and TRBJ1-1; D gene ambiguous. The germline V gene encodes CDR1 MGHRA and CDR2 YSYEKL. The CDR3 sequence is 12 residues long. V was trimmed by 8 bases and J by 2 bases, leaving 9 bases between them. CDR3 DNA sequence: TGCGCCAGCGGTACAGTCAACACTGAAGCTTTCTTT. It specifies CASGTVNTEAFF.

This clonotype was seen many times. This sequence joins TRBV5-1 and TRBJ2-2; 8 bases map to TRBD2. The CDR3 has 16 residues. CDR1 is SGHRS, CDR2 YFSETQ, per germline. V shed 1 base and J 4 bases; nucleotides not matched to a gene: 6. The CDR3 coding sequence is TGCGCCAGCAGCTTGCTCGGACTAGCCTCCACCGGGGAGCTGTTTTTT. This encodes CASSLLGLASTGELFF.

At least ten counts were recorded for this clonotype. The CDR3 sequence is CASKNRVHNEQFF. The CDR3 DNA is TGTGCCAGCAAGAATCGGGTACACAATGAGCAGTTCTTC. The chain uses TRBV5-8 and TRBJ2-1; no reliable D call. In germline, CDR1 is SGHTS, CDR2 YDEGEE. Trimming shortened V by 6 bases and J by 5 bases, and 12 bases separated the two germline ends. This CDR3 comprises 13 residues. The full variable domain, rest sourced from reference TRBV5-8 and TRBJ2-1, is EAGVTQSPTHLIKTRGQQATLRCSPISGHTSVYWYQQALGLGLQFLLWYDEGEERNRGNFPPRFSGRQFPNYSSELNVNALELEDSALYLCASKNRVHNEQFFGPGTRLTVL.

This clonotype has ten or more counts. This chain connects TRBV14 to TRBJ2-1, with 11 bases identical to TRBD2. The germline CDR1 and CDR2 sequences are SGHDN and FVKESK. The CDR3 totals 20 residues. The V segment lost 3 bases and the J segment 0 bases; nucleotides outside the gene matches: 13. The CDR3 coding sequence is TGTGCCAGCAGCCACGCACTAGCGGGAGCCCCATTTGGCTCCTACAATGAGCAGTTCTTC. The encoded protein is CASSHALAGAPFGSYNEQFF.

This clonotype was counted at least ten times. The V gene is TRBV4-2, the J gene TRBJ2-1, with TRBD1 matching over 9 bases. Germline lookup yields CDR1 LGHNA and CDR2 YNFKEQ. The CDR3 totals 16 residues. V lost 0 bases and J lost 7; bases outside the gene matches: 7. For the CDR3, the DNA is TGTGCCAGCAGCCAAGAAGTCACAGGGGGCGGGAATGAGCAGTTCTTC. Amino acids: CASSQEVTGGGNEQFF.

This clonotype was observed at least ten times. This sequence joins TRBV4-1 and TRBJ1-4, with TRBD1 matching over 8 bases. J gave up 7 bases and V 3 bases, and 10 bases lay outside the gene matches. Looked up from germline, CDR1 is MGHRA and CDR2 is YSYEKL. This CDR3 has 16 residues. The CDR3 loop reads CASSHSDRGPVEKLFF. The CDR3 DNA reads as TGCGCCAGCAGCCACTCCGACAGGGGTCCTGTTGAAAAACTGTTTTTT.

There are many counts of this clonotype. The V and J genes are TRBV29-1 and TRBJ2-1; D may correspond to TRBD1 or TRBD2 (5 bases each). The CDR3 loop spans 12 amino acids. Trimming cost V 7 bases and J 6 bases, with 13 bases left between them. Germline CDR1 reads SQVTM; CDR2 reads ANQGSEA. CDR3 protein: CSGQGGSNEQFF. In nucleotides, the CDR3 is TGCAGCGGCCAGGGTGGGAGCAATGAGCAGTTCTTC.

This clonotype was observed a few times. A far larger clone is only one base removed, so a read error is likely. The chain combines TRBV2 with TRBJ2-2; no definite D call. The germline V gene has CDR1 SNHLY and CDR2 FYNNEI. There are 11 residues in the CDR3. The V end lost 7 bases, the J end lost 4 bases, and 4 bases lay between the germline ends. CDR3 DNA sequence: TGTGCCAGCACGAGCACCGGGGAGCTGTTTTTT. Protein: CASTSTGELFF.

In this sample, this clonotype turned up many times. CDR3 amino acids: CSAPRDGNVNTEAFF. DNA of the CDR3: TGCAGTGCACCTCGGGACGGGAATGTGAACACTGAAGCTTTCTTT. The rearrangement links TRBV20-1 to TRBJ1-1; D is perhaps TRBD1 (5 bases). CDR3 length equals 15 residues. CDR1 is DFQATT, CDR2 SNEGSKA, per germline (reference sequence). The ends were cut back, 6 bases at V and 0 bases at J, with 17 bases in the middle.

This clonotype was recorded many times. CDR3: CASSLNFRNTEAFF. CDR3 nucleotide sequence: TGTGCCAGCAGCCTTAATTTTCGGAACACTGAAGCTTTCTTT. This chain links TRBV5-5 with TRBJ1-1; unclear D gene. The length of the CDR3 is 14 residues. Germline CDR1 is SGHKS and CDR2 is YYEKEE (reference sequence). The V and J ends lost 4 bases and 1 base respectively, with 11 bases between them. The full variable domain, completed using reference TRBV5-5 and TRBJ1-1, is DAGVTQSPTHLIKTRGQQVTLRCSPISGHKSVSWYQQVLGQGPQFIFQYYEKEERGRGNFPDRFSARQFPNYSSELNVNALLLGDSALYLCASSLNFRNTEAFFGQGTRLTVV.

This clonotype was picked up many times. The chain combines TRBV24-1 with TRBJ2-1; 8 bases agree with TRBD2. Germline V gene sequence: CDR1 KGHDR, CDR2 SFDVKD. CDR3 length equals 16 residues. The trim removed 5 bases at V and 5 bases at J, leaving 10 bases unmatched. CDR3 residues: CATSVPGLGTHNEQFF. CDR3 nucleotide sequence: TGTGCCACCAGTGTCCCGGGACTAGGGACCCACAATGAGCAGTTCTTC.

This clonotype was observed at least ten times. The V call is TRBV5-5, the J call TRBJ2-6; the D is unclear. The germline V and J ends were trimmed by 4 bases and 2 bases, with 13 bases remaining between them. Germline CDR1 is SGHKS and CDR2 is YYEKEE (reference sequence). This CDR3 is 16 amino acids long. The CDR3 DNA reads as TGTGCCAGCAGCCCCTATGTTGTTCCTGGGGCCAACGTCCTGACTTTC. Protein sequence: CASSPYVVPGANVLTF.